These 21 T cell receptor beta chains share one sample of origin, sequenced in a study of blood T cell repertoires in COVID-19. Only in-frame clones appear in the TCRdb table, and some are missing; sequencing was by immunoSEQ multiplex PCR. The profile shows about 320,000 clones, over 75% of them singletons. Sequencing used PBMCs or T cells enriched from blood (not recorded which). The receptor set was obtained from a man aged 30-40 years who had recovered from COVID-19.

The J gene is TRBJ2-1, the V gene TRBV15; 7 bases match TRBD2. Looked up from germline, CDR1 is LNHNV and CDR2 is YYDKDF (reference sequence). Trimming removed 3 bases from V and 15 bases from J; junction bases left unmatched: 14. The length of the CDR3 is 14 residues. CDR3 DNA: TGTGCCACCAGCAGTTTTTCGTCCGGGGGGTTTCTGTTCTTC. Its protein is CATSSFSSGGFLFF. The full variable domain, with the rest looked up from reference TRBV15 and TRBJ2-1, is DAMVIQNPRYQVTQFGKPVTLSCSQTLNHNVMYWYQQKSSQAPKLLFHYYDKDFNNEADTPDNFQSRRPNTSFCFLDIRSPGLGDTAMYLCATSSFSSGGFLFFGPGTRLTVL.

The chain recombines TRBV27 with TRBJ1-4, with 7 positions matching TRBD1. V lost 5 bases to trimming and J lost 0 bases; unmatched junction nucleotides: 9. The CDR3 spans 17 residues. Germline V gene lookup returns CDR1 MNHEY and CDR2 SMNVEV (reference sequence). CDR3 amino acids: CASSPRQGTATNEKLFF. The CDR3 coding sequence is TGTGCCAGCAGTCCGCGACAGGGCACTGCAACTAATGAAAAACTGTTTTTT. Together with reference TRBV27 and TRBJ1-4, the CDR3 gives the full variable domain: EAQVTQNPRYLITVTGKKLTVTCSQNMNHEYMSWYRQDPGLGLRQIYYSMNVEVTDKGDVPEGYKVSRKEKRNFPLILESPSPNQTSLYFCASSPRQGTATNEKLFFGSGTQLSVL.

CDR3 amino acids: CASSTAGQLISGNTIYF. DNA for the CDR3: TGTGCCAGCAGTACCGCGGGACAGTTGATCTCTGGAAACACCATATATTTT. This chain uses TRBV28 with TRBJ1-3, with 7 positions matching TRBD1. The CDR3 consists of 17 residues. J lost 0 bases, V lost 5 bases, and 10 bases had no gene match. Germline V gene sequence: CDR1 MDHEN, CDR2 SYDVKM. Full variable domain (remainder filled in from reference TRBV28 and TRBJ1-3): DVKVTQSSRYLVKRTGEKVFLECVQDMDHENMFWYRQDPGLGLRLIYFSYDVKMKEKGDIPEGYSVSREKKERFSLILESASTNQTSMYLCASSTAGQLISGNTIYFGEGSWLTVV.

The DNA for the CDR3 is TGTGCCAGCAGTGAAGATCAAGGGGACTACCCTATAAGCTCCTACGAGCAGTACTTC. This encodes CASSEDQGDYPISSYEQYF. The chain joins TRBV2 to TRBJ2-7; 7 bases fit TRBD2. Germline CDR1 is SNHLY and CDR2 is FYNNEI. Germline trimming cut 1 base from V and 0 bases from J; bases unmatched to any gene: 15. The CDR3 loop spans 19 amino acids.

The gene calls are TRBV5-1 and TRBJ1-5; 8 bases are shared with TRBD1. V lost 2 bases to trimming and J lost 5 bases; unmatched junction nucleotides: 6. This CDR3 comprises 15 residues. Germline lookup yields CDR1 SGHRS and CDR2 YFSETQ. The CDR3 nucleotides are TGCGCCAGCAGCTTAACAGGGGGTAGGGATCAGCCCCAGCATTTT. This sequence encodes CASSLTGGRDQPQHF.

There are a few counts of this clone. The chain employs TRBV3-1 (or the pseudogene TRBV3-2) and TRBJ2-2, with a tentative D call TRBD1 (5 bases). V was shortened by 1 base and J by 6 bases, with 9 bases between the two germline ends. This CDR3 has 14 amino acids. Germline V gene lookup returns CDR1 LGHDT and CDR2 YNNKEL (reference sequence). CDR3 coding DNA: TGTGCCAGCAGCCAAGTGCAGGGCCCCGGGGAGCTGTTTTTT. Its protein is CASSQVQGPGELFF.

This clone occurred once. The CDR3 sequence is CAWNSGGSDTQYF. DNA of the CDR3: TGTGCCTGGAATAGCGGGGGTTCAGATACGCAGTATTTT. The chain recombines TRBV30 with TRBJ2-3; 9 positions match TRBD2. CDR3 length: 13 amino acids. The ends lost 4 bases at V and 4 bases at J; junction bases unmatched: 3. Germline-derived CDR1 and CDR2 are GTSNPN and SVGIG (reference sequence).

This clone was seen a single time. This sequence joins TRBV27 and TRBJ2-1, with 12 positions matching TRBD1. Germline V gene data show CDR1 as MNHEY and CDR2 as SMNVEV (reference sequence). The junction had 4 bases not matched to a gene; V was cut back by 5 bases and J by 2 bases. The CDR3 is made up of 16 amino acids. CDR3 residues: CASSKGTGGPYNEQFF. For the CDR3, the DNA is TGTGCCAGCAGTAAGGGGACAGGGGGCCCCTACAATGAGCAGTTCTTC.

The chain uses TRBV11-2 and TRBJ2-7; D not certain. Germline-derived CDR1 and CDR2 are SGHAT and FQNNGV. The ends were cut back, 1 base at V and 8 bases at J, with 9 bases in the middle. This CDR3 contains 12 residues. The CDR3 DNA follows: TGTGCCAGCAGCTTAGTAGATTTCAAGCAGTACTTC. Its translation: CASSLVDFKQYF.

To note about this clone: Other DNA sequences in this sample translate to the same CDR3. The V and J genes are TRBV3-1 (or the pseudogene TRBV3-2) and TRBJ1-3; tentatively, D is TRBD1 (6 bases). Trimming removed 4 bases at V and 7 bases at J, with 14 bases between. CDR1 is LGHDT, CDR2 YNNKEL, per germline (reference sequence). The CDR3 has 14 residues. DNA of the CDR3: TGTGCCAGCAGCCCCGGAGGGGGGGGGAACACCATATATTTT. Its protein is CASSPGGGGNTIYF.

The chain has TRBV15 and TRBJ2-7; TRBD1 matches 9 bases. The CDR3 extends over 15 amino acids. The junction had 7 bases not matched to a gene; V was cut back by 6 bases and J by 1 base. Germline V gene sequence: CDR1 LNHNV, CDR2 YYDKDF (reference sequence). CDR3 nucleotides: TGTGCCACCAGTCCACGGGGGACAGGGTCCTACGAGCAGTACTTC. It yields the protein CATSPRGTGSYEQYF.

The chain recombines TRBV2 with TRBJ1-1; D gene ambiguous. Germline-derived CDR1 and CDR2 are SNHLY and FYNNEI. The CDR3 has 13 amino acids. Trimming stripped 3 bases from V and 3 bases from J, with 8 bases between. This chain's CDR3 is CASSESRYTEAFF. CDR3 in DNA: TGTGCCAGCAGTGAGAGTCGCTACACTGAAGCTTTCTTT.

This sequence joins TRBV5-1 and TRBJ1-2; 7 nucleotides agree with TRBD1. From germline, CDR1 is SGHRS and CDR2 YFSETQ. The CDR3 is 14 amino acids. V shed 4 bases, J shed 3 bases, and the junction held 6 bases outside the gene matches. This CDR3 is CASSPEQGYYGYTF. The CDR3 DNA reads TGCGCCAGCAGCCCTGAACAGGGGTACTATGGCTACACCTTC.

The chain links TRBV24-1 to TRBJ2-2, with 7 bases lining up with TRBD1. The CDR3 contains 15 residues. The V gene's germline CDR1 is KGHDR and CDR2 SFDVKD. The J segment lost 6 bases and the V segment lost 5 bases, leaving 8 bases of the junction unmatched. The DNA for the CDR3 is TGTGCCACCAGTGTCTCCGACAGGGACGCCGGGGAGCTGTTTTTT. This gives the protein CATSVSDRDAGELFF.

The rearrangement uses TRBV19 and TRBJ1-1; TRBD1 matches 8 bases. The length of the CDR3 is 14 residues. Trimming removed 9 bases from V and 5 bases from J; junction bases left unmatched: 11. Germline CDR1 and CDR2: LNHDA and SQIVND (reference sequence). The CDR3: CASIIDRGGTEAFF. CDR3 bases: TGTGCCAGCATCATCGACAGGGGAGGGACTGAAGCTTTCTTT.

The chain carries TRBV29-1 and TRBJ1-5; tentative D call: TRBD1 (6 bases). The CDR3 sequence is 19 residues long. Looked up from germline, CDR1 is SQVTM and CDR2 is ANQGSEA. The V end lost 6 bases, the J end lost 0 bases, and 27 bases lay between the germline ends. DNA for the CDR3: TGCAGCGTCTACGCCAAGAACAGACACAGGGTCAATAGCAATCAGCCCCAGCATTTT. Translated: CSVYAKNRHRVNSNQPQHF.

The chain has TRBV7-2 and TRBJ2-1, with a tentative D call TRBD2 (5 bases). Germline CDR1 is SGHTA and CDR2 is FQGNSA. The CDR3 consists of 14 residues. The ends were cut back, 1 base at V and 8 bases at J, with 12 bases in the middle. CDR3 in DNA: TGTGCCAGCAGCTTAGGCGCTAGCCTCTATGAGCAGTTCTTC. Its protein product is CASSLGASLYEQFF.

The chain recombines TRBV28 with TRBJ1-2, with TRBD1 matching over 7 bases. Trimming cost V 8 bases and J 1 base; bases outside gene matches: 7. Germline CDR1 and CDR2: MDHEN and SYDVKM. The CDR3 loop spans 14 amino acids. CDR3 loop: CASEIYRGNYGYTF. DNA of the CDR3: TGTGCCAGCGAGATCTACAGGGGTAACTATGGCTACACCTTC.

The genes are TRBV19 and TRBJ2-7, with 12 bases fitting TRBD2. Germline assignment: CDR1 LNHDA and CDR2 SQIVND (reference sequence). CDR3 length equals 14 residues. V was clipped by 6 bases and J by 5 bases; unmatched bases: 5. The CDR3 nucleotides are TGTGCCAGTAGCCCGGGACTAGCGGGCCACGAGCAGTACTTC. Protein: CASSPGLAGHEQYF.

For the CDR3, the DNA is TGTGCCAGCTCACCGGAGTCGGATAATCAGCCCCAGCATTTT. This encodes CASSPESDNQPQHF. The chain employs TRBV18 and TRBJ1-5; no firm D call. CDR3 size: 14 residues. Trimming pared 3 bases from V and 4 bases from J, leaving 10 bases between. CDR1 is KGHSH and CDR2 is LQKENI in the germline V gene.

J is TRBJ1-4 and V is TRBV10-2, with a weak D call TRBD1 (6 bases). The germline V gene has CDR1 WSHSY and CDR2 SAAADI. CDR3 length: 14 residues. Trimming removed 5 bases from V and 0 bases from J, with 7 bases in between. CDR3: CASSRTATNEKLFF. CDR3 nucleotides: TGCGCCAGCAGTAGGACAGCAACTAATGAAAAACTGTTTTTT.